Presented here are 16 T cell receptor beta chains from one specimen sequenced in a study of human T cells and chemical hapten exposure. TCRdb analysed the RACE reads with MiXCR anew, one entry per CDR3 protein. The sample includes around 56,000 distinct CDR3 sequences, more than 8% of them seen just once. The time point is: pre-sensitization, week 0. The treatment here: therapeutic diphenylcyclopropenone sensitization with weekly scalp DPC. The sequences come from whole blood, collected in connection with sensitization to the hapten diphenylcyclopropenone (DPC). Source of these receptors: a man aged 35-49 years with alopecia areata. Some clones in this sample may be carry-over from other donors' samples.

This clonotype was found a few times. This chain uses TRBV4-2 with TRBJ2-7, with D perhaps assigned TRBD1 or TRBD2 (5 bases each). The germline gives CDR1 LGHNA, CDR2 YNFKEQ. V dropped 2 bases and J dropped 7 bases, with 27 bases sitting between them. The CDR3 runs to 18 residues. This CDR3 reads CASSQPPPLEWGRKEQYF. CDR3 bases: TGTGCCAGCAGCCAACCTCCCCCCCTAGAGTGGGGACGTAAAGAGCAGTACTTC.

This clonotype was detected many times. This sequence joins TRBV3-1 and TRBJ1-1; 7 bases line up with TRBD1. After removal of 0 bases from V and 6 bases from J, the junction contained 4 bases not matched to a gene. Germline V lookup: CDR1 LGHDT, CDR2 YNNKEL (reference sequence). The CDR3 spans 14 residues. CDR3 region: CASSQDHRGAEAFF. CDR3 nucleotides: TGTGCCAGCAGCCAAGACCACAGGGGAGCTGAAGCTTTCTTT.

This clonotype was recorded at least ten times. The V call is TRBV7-9, the J call TRBJ2-3; 8 nucleotides agree with TRBD2. The CDR3 sequence is 16 residues long. After removal of 6 bases from V and 2 bases from J, the junction contained 10 bases not matched to a gene. Per the germline V gene, CDR1 is SEHNR and CDR2 is FQNEAQ (reference sequence). The CDR3 protein is CASSLTTSGFTDTQYF. The CDR3, as DNA: TGTGCCAGCAGTCTCACTACTAGCGGATTCACAGATACGCAGTATTTT. Full variable domain (outside the CDR3, taken from reference TRBV7-9 and TRBJ2-3): DTGVSQNPRHKITKRGQNVTFRCDPISEHNRLYWYRQTLGQGPEFLTYFQNEAQLEKSRLLSDRFSAERPKGSFSTLEIQRTEQGDSAMYLCASSLTTSGFTDTQYFGPGTRLTVL.

The table lists this clonotype with many counts. The gene calls are TRBV3-1 and TRBJ2-1; TRBD2 matches at 14 bases. The V gene's germline CDR1 is LGHDT and CDR2 YNNKEL (reference sequence). The V gene end was trimmed by 5 bases and the J gene end by 4 bases; junction bases not matched to a gene: 7. The CDR3 totals 17 residues. CDR3 amino acids: CASSYRTSGRHYNEQFF. For the CDR3, the DNA is TGTGCCAGCAGCTACCGGACTAGCGGGAGGCATTACAATGAGCAGTTCTTC.

The rearrangement uses TRBV20-1 and TRBJ2-1; no firm D call. The CDR3 loop spans 13 amino acids. Germline V gene sequence: CDR1 DFQATT, CDR2 SNEGSKA (reference sequence). V was cut by 5 bases and J by 6 bases, with 14 bases left in between. The CDR3 region is CSASPELGNEQFF. CDR3 sequence (DNA): TGCAGTGCTTCCCCTGAGTTGGGCAATGAGCAGTTCTTC.

This chain uses TRBV12-3 or TRBV12-4 with TRBJ2-5; D gene uncertain. V lost 5 bases, J lost 5 bases, and 15 bases lay in between. This CDR3 region has 14 residues. The CDR3 nucleotides are TGTGCCAGCAGTCCCGTAAGTTTTACGGAGACCCAGTACTTC. Its protein is CASSPVSFTETQYF.

The chain uses TRBV5-6 and TRBJ2-5, with 11 bases matching TRBD2. Germline lookup yields CDR1 SGHDT and CDR2 YYEEEE. After removal of 1 base from V and 5 bases from J, the junction contained 10 bases not matched to a gene. The CDR3 runs 17 residues. The CDR3 loop reads CASSLSLAGVGGETQYF. CDR3 coding DNA: TGTGCCAGCAGCTTGTCACTAGCGGGAGTGGGAGGCGAGACCCAGTACTTC.

The rearrangement links TRBV28 to TRBJ2-6; D remains unclear. Per the germline V gene, CDR1 is MDHEN and CDR2 is SYDVKM. CDR3 length: 16 amino acids. With 2 bases removed from V and 3 bases from J, the gap between germline ends came to 11 bases. The CDR3: CASSLAQPGGANVLTF. CDR3 DNA sequence: TGTGCCAGCAGTTTAGCACAGCCGGGTGGGGCCAACGTCCTGACTTTC.

This clonotype appeared a few times. The V call is TRBV9, the J call TRBJ1-4; D gene ambiguous. The DNA end is a closer match to TRBJ2-2, so the J assignment may be wrong. Germline V gene data show CDR1 as SGDLS and CDR2 as YYNGEE. The CDR3 is 12 residues long. CDR3 loop: CASSVSGRELFF. The CDR3, as DNA: TGTGCCAGCAGCGTATCCGGGCGGGAGCTGTTTTTT.

The J gene is TRBJ2-7, the V gene TRBV28, with TRBD2 matching over 13 bases. V lost 6 bases to trimming and J lost 4 bases; unmatched junction nucleotides: 6. This CDR3 has 15 amino acids. Germline-derived CDR1 and CDR2 are MDHEN and SYDVKM. CDR3 sequence: CASSSRTSGRYEQYF. In nucleotides, the CDR3 is TGTGCCAGCAGCTCCCGGACTAGCGGGAGATACGAGCAGTACTTC.

This clonotype has more than one count but fewer than ten. The chain links TRBV12-3 or TRBV12-4 to TRBJ2-2, with TRBD2 matching 12 bases. This CDR3 contains 17 residues. V was pared by 6 bases and J by 3 bases, with 8 bases of the junction left unmatched. Here the CDR3 DNA reads TGTGCCAGCAGCTACCTAGCGGGAGGGCCCGACACCGGGGAGCTGTTTTTT. It codes for CASSYLAGGPDTGELFF.

This rearrangement joins TRBV23-1 to TRBJ2-1; tentative D call: TRBD1 (6 bases). TRBV23-1 is an ORF, with its function uncertain. The CDR3 is made up of 12 amino acids. Trimming removed 6 bases from V and 5 bases from J, with 8 bases in between. Here the CDR3 reads CASRQGDNEQFF. CDR3 coding DNA: TGCGCCAGCAGACAGGGAGACAATGAGCAGTTCTTC.

This clonotype has just a few counts. This chain uses TRBV7-9 with TRBJ2-7; D is possibly TRBD1 (5 bases). Germline values: CDR1 SEHNR, CDR2 FQNEAQ (reference sequence). Trimming pared 7 bases from V and 5 bases from J, leaving 12 bases between. This CDR3 comprises 12 residues. CDR3 sequence: CASKQVGHEQYF. The CDR3 nucleotides are TGTGCCAGCAAACAGGTGGGCCACGAGCAGTACTTC.

This clonotype has just a few counts. The chain joins TRBV9 to TRBJ2-3; 10 bases match TRBD2. Germline trimming cut 0 bases from V and 4 bases from J; bases unmatched to any gene: 2. Germline V gene data show CDR1 as SGDLS and CDR2 as YYNGEE. This CDR3 spans 15 amino acids. DNA for the CDR3: TGTGCCAGCAGCGTAGAAGCGGGAGGGCCAGATACGCAGTATTTT. It translates to CASSVEAGGPDTQYF. Looking up the rest from reference TRBV9 and TRBJ2-3 gives the full variable domain: DSGVTQTPKHLITATGQRVTLRCSPRSGDLSVYWYQQSLDQGLQFLIQYYNGEERAKGNILERFSAQQFPDLHSELNLSSLELGDSALYFCASSVEAGGPDTQYFGPGTRLTVL.

This clonotype appeared a few times. This chain uses TRBV6-5 with TRBJ2-3; 10 bases are shared with TRBD2. Germline V CDR1 and CDR2: MNHEY, SVGAGI. The CDR3 extends over 14 amino acids. The V gene end was trimmed by 2 bases and the J gene end by 9 bases; junction bases not matched to a gene: 5. The CDR3 DNA reads TGTGCCAGCAGTTACAGGCTAGCGGGAGAGACGCAGTATTTT. Protein product: CASSYRLAGETQYF.

The sample holds many counts of this clonotype. The V and J genes are TRBV7-9 and TRBJ1-2; TRBD1 aligns across 8 bases. The CDR3 consists of 13 residues. CDR1 and CDR2 from the germline V gene are SEHNR and FQNEAQ (reference sequence). V gave up 4 bases and J gave up 10 bases; unmatched junction bases: 8. The CDR3 DNA reads as TGTGCCAGCAGCTGGGGACAGGCTATCGACTACACCTTC. It codes for CASSWGQAIDYTF.